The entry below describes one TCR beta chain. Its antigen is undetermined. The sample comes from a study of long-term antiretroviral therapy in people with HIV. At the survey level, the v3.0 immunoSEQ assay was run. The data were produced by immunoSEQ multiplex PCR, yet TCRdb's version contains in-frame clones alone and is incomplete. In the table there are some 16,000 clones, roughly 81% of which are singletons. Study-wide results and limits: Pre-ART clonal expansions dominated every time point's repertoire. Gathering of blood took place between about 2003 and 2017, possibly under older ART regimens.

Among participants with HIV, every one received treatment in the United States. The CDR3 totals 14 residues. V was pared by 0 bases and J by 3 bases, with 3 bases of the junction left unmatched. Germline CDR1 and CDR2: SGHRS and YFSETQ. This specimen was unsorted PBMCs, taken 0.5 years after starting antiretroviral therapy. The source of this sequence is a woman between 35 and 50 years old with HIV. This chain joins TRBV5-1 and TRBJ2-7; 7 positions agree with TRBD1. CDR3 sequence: CASSLAGQHYEQYF. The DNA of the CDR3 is TGCGCCAGCAGCTTGGCGGGACAGCACTACGAGCAGTACTTC.